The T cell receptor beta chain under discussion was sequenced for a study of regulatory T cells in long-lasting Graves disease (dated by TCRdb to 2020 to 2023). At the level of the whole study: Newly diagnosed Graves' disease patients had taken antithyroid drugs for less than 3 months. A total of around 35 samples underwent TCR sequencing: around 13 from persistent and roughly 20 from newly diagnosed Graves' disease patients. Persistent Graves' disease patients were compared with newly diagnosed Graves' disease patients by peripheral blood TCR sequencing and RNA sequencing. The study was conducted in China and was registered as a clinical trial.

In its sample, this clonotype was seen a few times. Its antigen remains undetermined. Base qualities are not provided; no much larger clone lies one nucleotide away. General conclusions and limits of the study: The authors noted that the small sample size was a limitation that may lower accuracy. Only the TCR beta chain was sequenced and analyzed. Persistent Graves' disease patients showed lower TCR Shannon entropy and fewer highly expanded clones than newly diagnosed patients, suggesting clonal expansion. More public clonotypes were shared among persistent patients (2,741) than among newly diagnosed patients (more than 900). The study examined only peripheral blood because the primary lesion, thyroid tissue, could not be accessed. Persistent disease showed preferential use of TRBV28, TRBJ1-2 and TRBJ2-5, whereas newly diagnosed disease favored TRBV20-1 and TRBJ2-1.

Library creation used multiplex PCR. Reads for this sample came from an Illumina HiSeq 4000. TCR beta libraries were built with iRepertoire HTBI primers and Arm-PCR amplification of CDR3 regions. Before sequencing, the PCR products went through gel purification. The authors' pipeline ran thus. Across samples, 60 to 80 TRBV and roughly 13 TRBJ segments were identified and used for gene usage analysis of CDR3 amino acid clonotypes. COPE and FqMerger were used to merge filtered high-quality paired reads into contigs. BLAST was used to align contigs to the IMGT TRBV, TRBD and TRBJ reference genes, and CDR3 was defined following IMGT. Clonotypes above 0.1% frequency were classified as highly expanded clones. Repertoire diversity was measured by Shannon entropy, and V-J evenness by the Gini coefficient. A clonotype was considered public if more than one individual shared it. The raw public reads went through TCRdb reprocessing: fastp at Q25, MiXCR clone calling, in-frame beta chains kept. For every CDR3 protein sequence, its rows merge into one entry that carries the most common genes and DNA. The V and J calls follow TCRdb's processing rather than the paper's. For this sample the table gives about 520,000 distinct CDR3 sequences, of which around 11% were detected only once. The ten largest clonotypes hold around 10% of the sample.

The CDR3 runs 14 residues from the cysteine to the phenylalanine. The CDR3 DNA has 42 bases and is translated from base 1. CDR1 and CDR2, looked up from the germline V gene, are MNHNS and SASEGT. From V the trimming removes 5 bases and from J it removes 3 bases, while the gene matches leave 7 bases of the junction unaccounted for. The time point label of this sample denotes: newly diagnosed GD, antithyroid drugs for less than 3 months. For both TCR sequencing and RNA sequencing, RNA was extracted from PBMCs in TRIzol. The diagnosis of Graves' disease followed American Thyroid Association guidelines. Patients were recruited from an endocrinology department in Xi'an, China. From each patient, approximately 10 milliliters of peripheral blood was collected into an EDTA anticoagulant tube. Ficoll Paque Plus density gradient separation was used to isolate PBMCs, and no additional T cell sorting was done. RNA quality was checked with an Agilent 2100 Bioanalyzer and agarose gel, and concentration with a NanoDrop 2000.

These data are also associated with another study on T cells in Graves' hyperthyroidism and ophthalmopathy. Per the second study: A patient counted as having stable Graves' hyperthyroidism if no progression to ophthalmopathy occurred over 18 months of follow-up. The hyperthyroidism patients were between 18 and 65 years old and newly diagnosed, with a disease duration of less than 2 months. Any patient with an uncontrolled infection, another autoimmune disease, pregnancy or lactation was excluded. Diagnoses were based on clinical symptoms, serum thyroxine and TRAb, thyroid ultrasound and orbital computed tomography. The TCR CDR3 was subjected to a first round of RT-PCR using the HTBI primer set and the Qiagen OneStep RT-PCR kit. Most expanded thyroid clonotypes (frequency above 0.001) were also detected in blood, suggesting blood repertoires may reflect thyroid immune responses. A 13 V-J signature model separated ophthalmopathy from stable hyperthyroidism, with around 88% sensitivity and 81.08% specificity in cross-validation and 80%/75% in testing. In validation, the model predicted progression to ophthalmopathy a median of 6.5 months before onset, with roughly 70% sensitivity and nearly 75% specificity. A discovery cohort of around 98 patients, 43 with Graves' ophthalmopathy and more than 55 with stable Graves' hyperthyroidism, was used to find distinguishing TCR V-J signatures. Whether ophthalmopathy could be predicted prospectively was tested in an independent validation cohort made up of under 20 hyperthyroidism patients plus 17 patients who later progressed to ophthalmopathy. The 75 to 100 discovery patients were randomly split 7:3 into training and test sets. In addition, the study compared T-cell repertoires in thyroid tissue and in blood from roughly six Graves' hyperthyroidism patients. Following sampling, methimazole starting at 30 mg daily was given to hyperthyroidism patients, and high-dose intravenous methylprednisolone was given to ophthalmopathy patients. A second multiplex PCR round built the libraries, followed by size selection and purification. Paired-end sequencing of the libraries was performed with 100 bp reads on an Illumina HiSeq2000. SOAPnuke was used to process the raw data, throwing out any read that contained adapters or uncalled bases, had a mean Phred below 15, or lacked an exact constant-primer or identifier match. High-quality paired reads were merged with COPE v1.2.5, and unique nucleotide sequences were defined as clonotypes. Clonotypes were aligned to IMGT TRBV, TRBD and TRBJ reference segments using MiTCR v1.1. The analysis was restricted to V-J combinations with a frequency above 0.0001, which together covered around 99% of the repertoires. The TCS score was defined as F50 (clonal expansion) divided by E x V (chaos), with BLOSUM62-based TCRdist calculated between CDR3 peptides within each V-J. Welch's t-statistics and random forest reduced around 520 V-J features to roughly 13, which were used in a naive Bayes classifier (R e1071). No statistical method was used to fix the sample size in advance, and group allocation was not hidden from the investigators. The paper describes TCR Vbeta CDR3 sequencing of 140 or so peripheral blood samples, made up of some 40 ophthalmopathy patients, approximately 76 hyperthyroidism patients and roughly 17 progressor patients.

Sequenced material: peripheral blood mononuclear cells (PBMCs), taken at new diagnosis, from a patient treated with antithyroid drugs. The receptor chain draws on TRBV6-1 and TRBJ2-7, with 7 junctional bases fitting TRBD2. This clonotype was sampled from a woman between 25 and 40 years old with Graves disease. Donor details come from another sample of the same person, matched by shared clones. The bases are TGTGCCAGCAGTCGAGGCGGGAGTCGCTACGAGCAGTACTTC. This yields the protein CASSRGGSRYEQYF.